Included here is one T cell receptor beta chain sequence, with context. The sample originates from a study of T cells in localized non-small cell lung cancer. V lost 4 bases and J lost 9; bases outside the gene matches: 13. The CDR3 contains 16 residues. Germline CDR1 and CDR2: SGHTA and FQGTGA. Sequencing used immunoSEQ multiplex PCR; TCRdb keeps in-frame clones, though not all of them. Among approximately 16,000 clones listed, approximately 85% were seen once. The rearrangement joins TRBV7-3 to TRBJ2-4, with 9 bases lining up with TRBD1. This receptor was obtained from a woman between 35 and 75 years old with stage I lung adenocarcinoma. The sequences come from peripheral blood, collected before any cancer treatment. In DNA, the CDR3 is TGTGCCAGCAGCTACCCGAAATTGGGACAGGGTGTCATTCAGTACTTC. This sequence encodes CASSYPKLGQGVIQYF.